Given below is one T cell receptor (beta chain) in context. A much larger clone lies a single base off, so this may be a read error. CDR3 length equals 17 residues. From germline, CDR1 is SGHNT and CDR2 YYREEE (reference sequence). For naive CD8 T cells, sorting used the CD8+CD4-CCR7+CD45RA+ phenotype. These data come from a study of molecular identifiers for immune sequencing clone quantification. TCRdb itself ran the PCR reads through MiXCR, one entry per CDR3 protein. The repertoire holds over 600,000 distinct CDR3 sequences, with less than 20% as singletons. Sequencing was performed on naive CD8+ T cells from blood, with Jurkat cell RNA spiked in. The subset was: FACS-sorted CD8+CD4-CCR7+CD45RA+ naive T cells. The rearrangement joins TRBV5-4 to TRBJ1-1; TRBD1 agrees at 9 bases. The sequence came from a human donor in good health. Some libraries in this study had Jurkat cell RNA spiked in. CDR3 protein: CASSQGTGWNMNAEAFF. The CDR3 nucleotides are TGTGCCAGCAGCCAAGGGACAGGGTGGAACATGAACGCTGAAGCTTTCTTT.